Sequencing of this T cell receptor (beta chain) was carried out in a study of spatial heterogeneity in lung cancer. MiXCR, applied by TCRdb to the 5' RACE reads, yields one record per CDR3 protein. The data show about 18,000 distinct CDR3 sequences, roughly 7.5% seen once. CDR3 length: 13 residues. Per germline, CDR1 SGHTA and CDR2 FQGNSA. Trimming stripped 5 bases from V and 10 bases from J, with 18 bases between. The study, taken as a whole, reports: Tumor mutation counts were tracked by expanded intratumoral alpha and beta TCR counts.

Time point noted: sample taken at primary tumor resection. This clonotype was detected only a few times. What it binds is unknown. The sequence came from a male donor with early-stage non-small cell lung cancer. This sequence joins TRBV7-2 and TRBJ2-7; D perhaps matches TRBD2 (7 bases). The sample consisted of lung tumor tissue, taken at surgery. The chain's CDR3 is CASSNRGAQGQYF. In nucleotides, the CDR3 is TGTGCCAGCAGCAATCGGGGGGCCCAGGGACAGTACTTC.